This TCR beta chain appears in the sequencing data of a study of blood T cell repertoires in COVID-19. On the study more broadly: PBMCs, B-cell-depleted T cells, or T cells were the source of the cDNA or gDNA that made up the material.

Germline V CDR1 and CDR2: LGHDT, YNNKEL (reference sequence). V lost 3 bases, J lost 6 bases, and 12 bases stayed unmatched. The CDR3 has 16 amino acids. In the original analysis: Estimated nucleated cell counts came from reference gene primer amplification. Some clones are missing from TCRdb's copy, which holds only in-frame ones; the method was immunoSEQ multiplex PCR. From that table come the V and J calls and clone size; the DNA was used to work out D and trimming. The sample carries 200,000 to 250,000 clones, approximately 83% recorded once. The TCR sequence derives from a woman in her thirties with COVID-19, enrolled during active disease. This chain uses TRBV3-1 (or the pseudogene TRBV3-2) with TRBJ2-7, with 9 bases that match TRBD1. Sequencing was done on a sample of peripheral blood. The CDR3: CASSHHAGTGTPEQYF. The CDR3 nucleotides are TGTGCCAGCAGCCACCACGCCGGGACAGGGACTCCCGAGCAGTACTTC.